This is a list of T cell receptor beta chains from one sample in a study of blood T cell repertoires in COVID-19. This table comes from immunoSEQ multiplex PCR, and its TCRdb copy is limited to in-frame clones, with some not included. The sample records 65,000 or so clones, about 80% being singletons. What was sequenced was peripheral blood. These receptors were obtained from a man aged 60 to 69 with acute or convalescent COVID-19. The CDR3 runs from the conserved cysteine through the conserved F or W. Each record gives: D gene, J gene, V gene, clone size, CDR3 DNA, CDR3 protein. D genes are given only for firm matches. Part of the rows lack a size; the others show once, few, many or a class for expanded clones.

d_call: -; j_call: TRBJ1-5; v_call: TRBV6-1; clone_size: few; cdr3_nt: TGTGCCAGCAGTGAAGGACAGGGCAATCAGCCCCAGCATTTT; cdr3_aa: CASSEGQGNQPQHF
d_call: TRBD2; j_call: TRBJ2-3; v_call: TRBV28; clone_size: -; cdr3_nt: TGTGCCAGCAAAATCCCCGGGACTAGCGGGGCTGATACGCAGTATTTT; cdr3_aa: CASKIPGTSGADTQYF
d_call: -; j_call: TRBJ1-2; v_call: TRBV5-1; clone_size: few; cdr3_nt: TGCGCCAGCAGCTTGCGGGGTGGCTACACCTTC; cdr3_aa: CASSLRGGYTF
d_call: -; j_call: TRBJ1-3; v_call: TRBV10-3; clone_size: -; cdr3_nt: TGTGCCATCAGTGAGTCTCCGGGGAGTCCCCGCCGGGACACCATATATTTT; cdr3_aa: CAISESPGSPRRDTIYF
d_call: -; j_call: TRBJ2-1; v_call: TRBV20-1; clone_size: -; cdr3_nt: TGCAGTGCTAGGGCCAGTGAGCAGTTCTTC; cdr3_aa: CSARASEQFF
d_call: -; j_call: TRBJ2-3; v_call: TRBV19; clone_size: -; cdr3_nt: TGTGCCAGTAGTATAAATTTGCGCGGCACAGATACGCAGTATTTT; cdr3_aa: CASSINLRGTDTQYF
d_call: -; j_call: TRBJ1-4; v_call: TRBV4-1; clone_size: -; cdr3_nt: TGCGCCAGCAGCCAGGCCTGGGGCGGAGGGAATGAAAAACTGTTTTTT; cdr3_aa: CASSQAWGGGNEKLFF
d_call: -; j_call: TRBJ2-3; v_call: TRBV2; clone_size: -; cdr3_nt: TGTGCCAGCAGCGAGGGGGCGGGGTTGACAGATACGCAGTATTTT; cdr3_aa: CASSEGAGLTDTQYF
d_call: -; j_call: TRBJ1-2; v_call: TRBV6-4; clone_size: -; cdr3_nt: TGTGCCACCTCTATCGGTAATAACTATGGCTACACCTTC; cdr3_aa: CATSIGNNYGYTF
d_call: -; j_call: TRBJ1-1; v_call: TRBV6-5; clone_size: -; cdr3_nt: TGTGCCAGCAGTTACGGGAGGAACACTGAAGCTTTCTTT; cdr3_aa: CASSYGRNTEAFF
d_call: TRBD1; j_call: TRBJ1-1; v_call: TRBV4-1; clone_size: -; cdr3_nt: TGCGCCAGCAGCCATACCGGGACAGGGAAATTCACTGAAGCTTTCTTT; cdr3_aa: CASSHTGTGKFTEAFF
d_call: -; j_call: TRBJ1-1; v_call: TRBV12-5; clone_size: -; cdr3_nt: TGTGCTAGTGGTCGGGAGGGGGACACTGAAGCTTTCTTT; cdr3_aa: CASGREGDTEAFF
d_call: TRBD2; j_call: TRBJ2-1; v_call: TRBV7-2; clone_size: -; cdr3_nt: TGTGCCAGCAGCCCCCCCCTGGCGGGGGACAATGAGCAGTTCTTC; cdr3_aa: CASSPPLAGDNEQFF
d_call: -; j_call: TRBJ1-6; v_call: TRBV11-2; clone_size: -; cdr3_nt: TGTGCCAGCAGCGCTGGCAATTCACCCCTCCACTTT; cdr3_aa: CASSAGNSPLHF
d_call: -; j_call: TRBJ2-7; v_call: TRBV11-2; clone_size: -; cdr3_nt: TGTGCCAGCAGCTTACAACAGGGCCCAACCTACGAGCAGTACTTC; cdr3_aa: CASSLQQGPTYEQYF
d_call: TRBD1; j_call: TRBJ1-1; v_call: TRBV5-1; clone_size: -; cdr3_nt: TGCGCCAGCAGCTGGGACAGCATGAACACTGAAGCTTTCTTT; cdr3_aa: CASSWDSMNTEAFF
d_call: -; j_call: TRBJ1-3; v_call: TRBV19; clone_size: -; cdr3_nt: TGTGCCAGTAGTATAAGAGCGGGAAACACCATATATTTT; cdr3_aa: CASSIRAGNTIYF
d_call: -; j_call: TRBJ1-5; v_call: TRBV30; clone_size: -; cdr3_nt: TGTGCCTGGAGTGCTAAGGGGGACCAGCCCCAGCATTTT; cdr3_aa: CAWSAKGDQPQHF
d_call: TRBD1; j_call: TRBJ2-7; v_call: TRBV13; clone_size: -; cdr3_nt: TGTGCCAGCAGCCCCGGGACAGGGTTCCACGAGCAGTACTTC; cdr3_aa: CASSPGTGFHEQYF
d_call: TRBD1; j_call: TRBJ2-7; v_call: TRBV5-1; clone_size: once; cdr3_nt: TGCGCCAGCAGCCCGGTGACAGGGGATGGGTACGAGCAGTACTTC; cdr3_aa: CASSPVTGDGYEQYF
d_call: -; j_call: TRBJ1-2; v_call: TRBV7-3; clone_size: -; cdr3_nt: TGTGCCAGCAGCCCCAGCAGGGCTGATGGCTACACCTTC; cdr3_aa: CASSPSRADGYTF
d_call: TRBD1; j_call: TRBJ1-6; v_call: TRBV5-4; clone_size: -; cdr3_nt: TGTGCCAGCAGCGACGGGACAGGGATCGCGCCCCTCCACTTT; cdr3_aa: CASSDGTGIAPLHF